This record concerns one T cell receptor (beta chain) sequence. The sample is drawn from a study of blood T cell repertoires in COVID-19. Participants' own reports of clinical history determined their cohort assignment. Two consecutive negative NP/OP PCR tests, clearance, or resolved symptoms defined Cohort 3 recovery. Some clones are missing from TCRdb's copy, which holds only in-frame ones; the method was immunoSEQ multiplex PCR. The data hold 200,000 to 250,000 clones, with 80% to 85% observed a single time. V lost 0 bases to trimming and J lost 7 bases; unmatched junction nucleotides: 2. The CDR3 is 15 amino acids. Germline V CDR1 and CDR2: SGHNT, YYREEE (reference sequence).

Sequencing was carried out using PBMCs or T cells enriched from blood (not recorded which). The TCR originated in a woman in her 40s who had recovered from COVID-19. The gene calls are TRBV5-4 and TRBJ2-6; 9 bases are shared with TRBD2. CDR3 coding DNA: TGTGCCAGCAGCTTGGGGACTAGCGTAGCCAACGTCCTGACTTTC. It yields the protein CASSLGTSVANVLTF.